One sample yielded the 30 T cell receptor beta chains listed below, sequenced in a study of response to subunit inactivated influenza vaccine. TCRdb analysed the RT-PCR reads with MiXCR anew, one entry per CDR3 protein. Of about 540,000 distinct CDR3 sequences in the sample, under 30% are singletons; the top ten hold about 2.8%. A further study also used this sample, focusing on T cells expressing NK-cell markers. As that report states: UMIs were included in TCR beta cDNA generated by 5'RACE template switching.

The sequencing here drew on CD4+ T cells sorted from PBMCs, taken approximately 12 days after vaccination. The receptor set was obtained from a man aged 50-59 years who received an inactivated influenza vaccine.

The chain uses TRBV20-1 and TRBJ1-1, with D maybe TRBD1 (5 bases). The CDR3 consists of 14 residues. The V end lost 3 bases, the J end lost 1 base, and 12 bases lay between the germline ends. Germline CDR1 reads DFQATT; CDR2 reads SNEGSKA (reference sequence). The CDR3 sequence: CSASPGSGNTEAFF. The CDR3 region has the DNA TGCAGTGCTAGCCCAGGGTCCGGGAACACTGAAGCTTTCTTT.

This clonotype has only a few counts. The V and J genes are TRBV18 and TRBJ2-7; TRBD2 matches 7 bases. V lost 3 bases and J lost 2; bases outside the gene matches: 7. Germline V gene lookup returns CDR1 KGHSH and CDR2 LQKENI. There are 15 residues in the CDR3. CDR3 DNA: TGTGCCAGCTCACCTCAAGCGGGAACGACCTACGAGCAGTACTTC. It codes for CASSPQAGTTYEQYF.

This chain links TRBV20-1 with TRBJ2-5, with 7 positions matching TRBD1. V shed 5 bases, J shed 2 bases, and the junction held 11 bases outside the gene matches. Germline CDR1 and CDR2: DFQATT and SNEGSKA (reference sequence). The CDR3 is made up of 15 amino acids. The CDR3 DNA sequence: TGCAGTGCTGGAAAAAACAGGGGTCAGCAAGAGACCCAGTACTTC. This gives the protein CSAGKNRGQQETQYF.

This clonotype appeared a few times. The chain uses TRBV10-3 and TRBJ2-3; 11 bases line up with TRBD1. The CDR3 is 15 residues long. The ends lost 4 bases at V and 2 bases at J; junction bases unmatched: 2. Looked up from germline, CDR1 is ENHRY and CDR2 is SYGVKD. The CDR3 is CAISGTGGFTDTQYF. In DNA form, the CDR3 reads TGTGCCATCAGTGGGACAGGGGGCTTCACAGATACGCAGTATTTT.

Only a few counts were recorded for this clonotype. The chain is built from TRBV4-2 and TRBJ2-5, with 8 bases aligning to TRBD2. The V gene end was trimmed by 1 base and the J gene end by 2 bases; junction bases not matched to a gene: 6. The CDR3 has 16 residues. The germline gives CDR1 LGHNA, CDR2 YNFKEQ. The CDR3 sequence: CASSQVGRGAQETQYF. The CDR3 DNA reads as TGTGCCAGCAGCCAAGTCGGGAGGGGGGCACAAGAGACCCAGTACTTC.

This clonotype was seen only once. This rearrangement joins TRBV12-3 or TRBV12-4 to TRBJ2-1, with 12 bases fitting TRBD2. The V segment lost 6 bases and the J segment 10 bases; nucleotides outside the gene matches: 10. This CDR3 region has 15 residues. Here the CDR3 DNA reads TGTGCCAGCAGGAACAGCGGACTAGCGGGATGGGAGCAGTTCTTC. It translates to CASRNSGLAGWEQFF.

This chain links TRBV6-2 or TRBV6-3 with TRBJ2-5; D ambiguous. Germline V gives CDR1 MNHEY, CDR2 SVGEGT. The CDR3 contains 14 residues. Trimming took 7 bases from V and 4 from J, leaving 16 bases between them. CDR3 protein: CASIRRQQGETQYF. As DNA, the CDR3 is TGTGCCAGCATACGGAGACAACAAGGAGAGACCCAGTACTTC.

This clonotype was counted ten times or more. V usage is TRBV12-3 or TRBV12-4 and J usage is TRBJ2-7; TRBD1 is a possible D gene (6 bases). Trimming left V 8 bases short and J 1 base short, with 15 bases between. This CDR3 is built from 14 residues. In nucleotides, the CDR3 is TGTGCCAGCTCCTTTGACAGGACGTCCTACGAGCAGTACTTC. It encodes CASSFDRTSYEQYF.

This rearrangement joins TRBV20-1 to TRBJ1-1, with D hard to call. Germline loops: CDR1 DFQATT, CDR2 SNEGSKA (reference sequence). V lost 0 bases to trimming and J lost 0 bases, with 5 bases between them. The CDR3 covers 13 residues. The CDR3 DNA reads TGCAGTGCTAGAGAAGTGGTGAACACTGAAGCTTTCTTT. This codes for CSAREVVNTEAFF.

The rearrangement links TRBV5-1 to TRBJ2-7; no clear D gene. The V end was cut by 5 bases, the J end by 0 bases, with 12 bases between. Germline CDR1 and CDR2: SGHRS and YFSETQ. CDR3 length: 14 residues. The CDR3 region is CASSEVLGSYEQYF. In DNA, the CDR3 is TGCGCCAGCAGTGAAGTCTTGGGCTCCTACGAGCAGTACTTC.

Only a few counts were recorded for this clonotype. The chain is built from TRBV3-1 and TRBJ2-7; D unresolved. The CDR3 is 14 residues long. CDR1 is LGHDT, CDR2 YNNKEL, per germline (reference sequence). Trimming left V 1 base short and J 4 bases short, with 11 bases between. The CDR3 DNA follows: TGTGCCAGCAGCCAAGTCCAGCGATCTTACGAGCAGTACTTC. It encodes CASSQVQRSYEQYF.

The chain links TRBV24-1 to TRBJ2-2; possibly TRBD2 for D (5 bases). The CDR3 covers 15 residues. V was shortened by 6 bases and J by 5 bases, with 15 bases between the two germline ends. Germline V gene data show CDR1 as KGHDR and CDR2 as SFDVKD. CDR3 nucleotides: TGTGCCACCAGTCCCCCCCCACGAGGGACCGGGGAGCTGTTTTTT. Residues: CATSPPPRGTGELFF.

The chain is built from TRBV6-4 and TRBJ2-7; 10 bases are a match to TRBD1. V was pared by 7 bases and J by 2 bases, with 5 bases of the junction left unmatched. Germline CDR1 reads MRHNA; CDR2 reads SNTAGT. The CDR3 totals 14 residues. The chain's CDR3 is CASTGTGDPYEQYF. In DNA form, the CDR3 reads TGTGCCAGCACCGGGACAGGGGACCCCTACGAGCAGTACTTC.

This chain connects TRBV6-5 to TRBJ2-3; D possibly uses TRBD1 or TRBD2 (6 bases each). In germline, CDR1 is MNHEY, CDR2 SVGAGI. The CDR3 totals 17 residues. V was clipped by 0 bases and J by 2 bases, with 15 bases between them. This CDR3 is CASSYSTTGLHTDTQYF. CDR3 bases: TGTGCCAGCAGTTACTCGACGACAGGACTACACACAGATACGCAGTATTTT.

This clonotype was observed a few times. V gene TRBV15 combines with J gene TRBJ2-5; D is perhaps TRBD1 (6 bases). The CDR3 loop spans 14 amino acids. With 5 bases removed from V and 5 bases from J, the gap between germline ends came to 15 bases. The V gene's germline CDR1 is LNHNV and CDR2 YYDKDF (reference sequence). CDR3 amino acids: CATSGAGVRETQYF. The DNA for the CDR3 is TGTGCCACCAGCGGAGCAGGGGTACGCGAGACCCAGTACTTC.

The rearrangement joins TRBV28 to TRBJ2-7, with D hard to call. Germline assignment: CDR1 MDHEN and CDR2 SYDVKM. V gave up 6 bases and J gave up 0 bases, with 9 bases separating them. The CDR3 runs 13 residues. The DNA for the CDR3 is TGTGCCAGCAGAACCCCGGCCTCCTACGAGCAGTACTTC. It codes for CASRTPASYEQYF.

This clonotype was detected only a few times. V and J are TRBV6-2 or TRBV6-3 and TRBJ2-7, with 8 bases lining up with TRBD1. CDR1 and CDR2 from the germline V gene are MNHEY and SVGEGT. The CDR3 has 20 amino acids. Germline trimming cut 2 bases from V and 3 bases from J; bases unmatched to any gene: 21. The CDR3 DNA reads as TGTGCCAGCAGTTACCAGCTCGGAGGGACAGGAGCCACCGTATTCTACGAGCAGTACTTC. Its protein is CASSYQLGGTGATVFYEQYF.

The sample holds a few counts of this clonotype. The V call is TRBV5-6, the J call TRBJ1-1; D call uncertain. The CDR3 is 16 residues long. Between the trimmed V and J ends, which lost 4 bases and 0 bases, there was a span of 16 bases. Germline V CDR1 and CDR2: SGHDT, YYEEEE. The CDR3: CASSAPPRAMNTEAFF. CDR3 in DNA: TGTGCCAGCAGCGCTCCCCCGAGGGCTATGAACACTGAAGCTTTCTTT.

The chain is built from TRBV30 and TRBJ2-5; the match to TRBD1 covers 8 bases. The CDR3 spans 15 residues. With 2 bases clipped from V and 4 bases from J, the junction kept 9 bases outside the gene matches. From germline, CDR1 is GTSNPN and CDR2 SVGIG (reference sequence). The CDR3 DNA is TGTGCCTGGAGTCCCTTCGGACAGGGTCGAGAGACCCAGTACTTC. Translated: CAWSPFGQGRETQYF.

V and J are TRBV20-1 and TRBJ2-7, with 8 bases that match TRBD1. There are 14 residues in the CDR3. Per germline, CDR1 DFQATT and CDR2 SNEGSKA (reference sequence). V dropped 3 bases and J dropped 7; count of bases not matched to a gene: 11. For the CDR3, the DNA is TGCAGTGCTAGTTTAGGACAGGGATTGGGGGAGCAGTACTTC. Its translation: CSASLGQGLGEQYF.

The rearrangement links TRBV28 to TRBJ2-5; D is unclear. V shed 3 bases and J shed 5 bases, with 10 bases lying between them. Germline lookup yields CDR1 MDHEN and CDR2 SYDVKM. The CDR3 contains 13 residues. The CDR3 DNA reads as TGTGCCAGCAGTTTTCGGTCGGTGGAGACCCAGTACTTC. It codes for CASSFRSVETQYF.

As concerns this clonotype: The final CDR3 position lacks the conserved phenylalanine or tryptophan, pointing to a likely read error. This sequence joins TRBV7-8 and TRBJ2-5; 7 positions match TRBD1. The germline V gene has CDR1 SGHVS and CDR2 FQNEAQ. With 2 bases clipped from V and 2 bases from J, the junction kept 5 bases outside the gene matches. This CDR3 contains 15 residues. CDR3 residues: CASSLMTGPQETQYL. In DNA, the CDR3 is TGTGCCAGCAGCTTAATGACAGGGCCACAAGAGACCCAGTACTTA.

The gene calls are TRBV6-1 and TRBJ1-2; unclear D gene. CDR1 is MNHNS and CDR2 is SASEGT in the germline V gene. The CDR3 loop spans 13 amino acids. Trimming took off 7 bases at V and 4 bases at J, with 13 bases between the two ends. The CDR3 DNA reads as TGTGCCAGCACCGCCAATCCTCTCTATGGCTACACCTTC. Amino acid sequence: CASTANPLYGYTF.

Many counts were recorded for this clonotype. The chain employs TRBV11-2 and TRBJ2-3; 10 bases align to TRBD2. CDR1 and CDR2 (germline): SGHAT, FQNNGV. The CDR3 runs to 16 residues. V dropped 2 bases and J dropped 2; count of bases not matched to a gene: 4. The CDR3 bases are TGTGCCAGCAGCTTATCACTAGCGGGGTTCACAGATACGCAGTATTTT. Translation: CASSLSLAGFTDTQYF.

The V call is TRBV4-1, the J call TRBJ1-5; a weak D match, TRBD1 (5 bases). The CDR3 runs to 16 residues. Germline values: CDR1 MGHRA, CDR2 YSYEKL. V was pared by 5 bases and J by 5 bases, with 19 bases between. The CDR3 nucleotides are TGCGCCAGCAGCTCGGGAAACCGGGGGGGGGATCAGCCCCAGCATTTT. Encoded protein: CASSSGNRGGDQPQHF.

The chain has TRBV11-2 and TRBJ2-2; 8 bases line up with TRBD2. The CDR3 runs to 15 residues. The germline CDR1 and CDR2 sequences are SGHAT and FQNNGV. Trimming took 4 bases from V and 4 from J; bases not matched to a gene: 5. As DNA, the CDR3 is TGTGCCAGCAGCTCAGCGGGGGAGGGCACCGGGGAGCTGTTTTTT. Encoded protein: CASSSAGEGTGELFF.

This clonotype was seen only a few times. J is TRBJ2-5 and V is TRBV30; the D gene could be TRBD1 or TRBD2 (5 bases each). V gave up 1 base and J gave up 5 bases, with 11 bases separating them. In germline, CDR1 is GTSNPN, CDR2 SVGIG (reference sequence). This CDR3 is 13 amino acids long. The CDR3 here is CAWSGGVGETQYF. The CDR3 DNA sequence: TGTGCCTGGAGTGGAGGGGTTGGTGAGACCCAGTACTTC.

This clonotype was detected a few times. The chain uses TRBV11-2 and TRBJ2-1, with D possibly being TRBD1 or TRBD2 (6 bases each). This CDR3 spans 18 amino acids. The germline CDR1 and CDR2 sequences are SGHAT and FQNNGV. Trimming left V 4 bases short and J 7 bases short, with 26 bases between. CDR3 protein: CASSSQRGAFTASNEQFF. Here the CDR3 DNA reads TGTGCCAGCAGCTCGCAGAGGGGGGCCTTTACCGCGTCGAATGAGCAGTTCTTC.

This clonotype came up many times. The rearrangement uses TRBV29-1 and TRBJ1-2, with 12 bases that match TRBD1. Losses at the gene ends were 6 bases for V and 7 bases for J; bases not matched to a gene: 9. The germline gives CDR1 SQVTM, CDR2 ANQGSEA. The CDR3 length is 14 residues. The CDR3 here is CSVASGTGGFGYTF. DNA of the CDR3: TGCAGCGTCGCTTCCGGGACAGGGGGCTTTGGCTACACCTTC. Variable domain in full (rest from reference TRBV29-1 and TRBJ1-2): SAVISQKPSRDICQRGTSLTIQCQVDSQVTMMFWYRQQPGQSLTLIATANQGSEATYESGFVIDKFPISRPNLTFSTLTVSNMSPEDSSIYLCSVASGTGGFGYTFGSGTRLTVV.

This clonotype was seen a few times. The CDR3 DNA reads as TGCAGTGCCATCCTAAACAGGGGGCACCAGCCCCAGCATTTT. Protein: CSAILNRGHQPQHF. The chain combines TRBV20-1 with TRBJ1-5; 9 bases are shared with TRBD1. The CDR3 totals 14 residues. Germline lookup yields CDR1 DFQATT and CDR2 SNEGSKA (reference sequence). J gave up 7 bases and V 6 bases, and 10 bases lay outside the gene matches.